These 13 T cell receptor beta chains share one sample of origin, sequenced in a study of monozygotic twins with inflammatory bowel disease. With the 5' RACE reads reprocessed, TCRdb shows one record per CDR3 protein and no DNA. The sample holds approximately 330,000 distinct CDR3 sequences. Sample: blood. These TCRs come from a human donor with ulcerative colitis or Crohn's disease, or a healthy co-twin of an affected twin (not recorded which).

V is TRBV7-8 and J is TRBJ1-2. The CDR3 extends over 13 amino acids. CDR1 and CDR2 (germline): SGHVS, FQNEAQ. The chain's CDR3 is CASSRRSVDGYTF.

J is TRBJ2-2 and V is TRBV5-6; TCRdb proposes TRBD1, but this gene call is untestable without DNA. The length of the CDR3 is 14 residues. Germline V gives CDR1 SGHDT, CDR2 YYEEEE. The CDR3 loop is CASREGPRTGELFF.

The V and J genes are TRBV15 and TRBJ2-1. Germline loops: CDR1 LNHNV, CDR2 YYDKDF (reference sequence). CDR3 size: 13 residues. The CDR3 loop is CATSRDFEYEQFF.

This chain joins TRBV7-9 and TRBJ1-5; the TRBD1 assignment by TCRdb is unverifiable without DNA. CDR1 and CDR2 from the germline V gene are SEHNR and FQNEAQ (reference sequence). There are 12 residues in the CDR3. CDR3 region: CASSLVTGPQHF.

The chain has TRBV19 and TRBJ1-5. There are 15 residues in the CDR3. CDR1 is LNHDA, CDR2 SQIVND, per germline (reference sequence). This CDR3 reads CASSILGGGGQPQHF.

This chain links TRBV18 with TRBJ2-2; TCRdb returns TRBD1, unconfirmable since there is no DNA. CDR1 is KGHSH, CDR2 LQKENI, per germline. The CDR3 totals 17 residues. CDR3 protein: CASSPPVGTEGTGELFF.

This CDR3 reads CASSYPSGNNYGYTF. The chain uses TRBV9 and TRBJ1-2; checking the TCRdb D call of TRBD1 is not possible without DNA. Germline V CDR1 and CDR2: SGDLS, YYNGEE. CDR3 size: 15 residues.

CDR3 amino acids: CASSLGANQAKNIQYF. V and J are TRBV5-1 and TRBJ2-4. Germline CDR1 and CDR2: SGHRS and YFSETQ. The CDR3 runs to 16 residues.

The V and J genes are TRBV24-1 and TRBJ2-7; TCRdb reports TRBD1, a call that lacks DNA to check it against. Germline V gene data show CDR1 as KGHDR and CDR2 as SFDVKD. The CDR3 has 13 amino acids. CDR3 residues: CATSAQGTYEQYF.

V is TRBV19 and J is TRBJ2-1; there is no DNA to check the TCRdb D call of TRBD2. The CDR3 covers 16 residues. The germline CDR1 and CDR2 sequences are LNHDA and SQIVND (reference sequence). This CDR3 reads CASTSRRTSGDNEQFF.

This chain joins TRBV12-3 or TRBV12-4 and TRBJ1-5; the TCRdb call, TRBD1, lacks DNA for checking. The CDR3 spans 15 residues. The CDR3 protein is CASSAGTGSNQPQHF.

The chain is built from TRBV5-1 and TRBJ2-7; TCRdb's D gene call, TRBD1, goes unchecked for lack of DNA. The germline V gene has CDR1 SGHRS and CDR2 YFSETQ. The CDR3 runs to 15 residues. The CDR3 loop reads CASSLGTGGSYEQYF.

This chain connects TRBV29-1 to TRBJ1-1. The CDR3 is 12 amino acids. From germline, CDR1 is SQVTM and CDR2 ANQGSEA. CDR3 in amino acids: CSVRRGTPEAFF.